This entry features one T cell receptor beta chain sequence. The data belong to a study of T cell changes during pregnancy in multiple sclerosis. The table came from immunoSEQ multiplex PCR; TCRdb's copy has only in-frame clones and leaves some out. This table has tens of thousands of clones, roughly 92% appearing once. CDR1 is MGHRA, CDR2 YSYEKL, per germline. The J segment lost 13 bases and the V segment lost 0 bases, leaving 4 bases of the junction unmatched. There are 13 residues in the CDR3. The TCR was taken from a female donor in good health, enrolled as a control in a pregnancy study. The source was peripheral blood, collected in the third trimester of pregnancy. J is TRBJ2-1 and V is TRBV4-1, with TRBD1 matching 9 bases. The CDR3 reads CASSQEGTGIQFF. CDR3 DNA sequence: TGCGCCAGCAGCCAAGAAGGGACAGGGATTCAGTTCTTC.